The 14 T cell receptor beta chains listed next were all sequenced from one sample in a study of CD8+ T cells in alopecia areata. It was cDNA, reverse transcribed from extracted RNA, that served as the sequencing template. Sequenced by immunoSEQ multiplex PCR; TCRdb stores in-frame clones only, minus some. Of some 190,000 clones in the sample, roughly 46% were seen once. As for treatment: oral pan-JAK inhibitor, 5-10 mg twice daily. The sequencing here drew on CD8+ T cells sorted from blood, taken around week 52, from a patient treated with tofacitinib. All receptors come from a human donor with alopecia areata.

In DNA, the CDR3 is TGTGCCAGCAGTTTTCGGGTACTGCCGAACTATGGCTACACCTTC. This gives the protein CASSFRVLPNYGYTF. The V call is TRBV27, the J call TRBJ1-2; D not resolved. Trimming removed 3 bases from V and 2 bases from J, with 13 bases in between. CDR1 and CDR2 from the germline V gene are MNHEY and SMNVEV (reference sequence). This CDR3 has 15 amino acids.

The chain joins TRBV15 to TRBJ1-5; no firm D call. The CDR3 runs 15 residues. The germline V and J ends were trimmed by 0 bases and 0 bases, with 6 bases remaining between them. Looked up from germline, CDR1 is LNHNV and CDR2 is YYDKDF (reference sequence). The CDR3 bases are TGTGCCACCAGCAGAGATCGCGGTAGCAATCAGCCCCAGCATTTT. Its translation: CATSRDRGSNQPQHF.

The V gene is TRBV7-2, the J gene TRBJ2-3; the match to TRBD2 covers 11 bases. Germline CDR1 and CDR2: SGHTA and FQGNSA. There are 15 residues in the CDR3. Germline trimming cut 7 bases from V and 4 bases from J; bases unmatched to any gene: 7. The DNA for the CDR3 is TGTGCCAGCACCTCTAGCGGGGGGCCCGCAGATACGCAGTATTTT. It is translated as CASTSSGGPADTQYF.

The J gene is TRBJ1-1, the V gene TRBV30, with D possibly TRBD1 on 5 matching bases. Germline values: CDR1 GTSNPN, CDR2 SVGIG (reference sequence). The length of the CDR3 is 12 residues. V lost 8 bases and J 10 bases, leaving 20 bases between the germline ends. In DNA form, the CDR3 reads TGTGCCCCCGGGACGTGGGGTCTCGGAGCTTTCTTT. It codes for CAPGTWGLGAFF.

The chain links TRBV30 to TRBJ1-1; 7 bases map to TRBD1. The CDR3 runs to 14 residues. Germline V CDR1 and CDR2: GTSNPN, SVGIG (reference sequence). V gave up 4 bases and J gave up 1 base; unmatched junction bases: 6. DNA of the CDR3: TGTGCCTGGACGACAGGGCGTCGGAACACTGAAGCTTTCTTT. It yields the protein CAWTTGRRNTEAFF.

The rearrangement joins TRBV6-5 to TRBJ2-3, with a weak D call TRBD2 (7 bases). This CDR3 is 14 amino acids long. Trimming cost V 7 bases and J 2 bases, with 13 bases left between them. The germline gives CDR1 MNHEY, CDR2 SVGAGI. DNA for the CDR3: TGTGCCAGCACGGGCGGGGGCAACACAGATACGCAGTATTTT. Its translation is CASTGGGNTDTQYF.

Only a few counts were recorded for this clone. This chain connects TRBV7-2 to TRBJ2-7; no clear D. Trimming took off 3 bases at V and 3 bases at J, with 9 bases between the two ends. The CDR3 sequence is 13 residues long. Germline CDR1 SGHTA, CDR2 FQGNSA. The CDR3 region has the DNA TGTGCCAGCAGCTTTGGTTCTAGCTACGAGCAGTACTTC. It is translated as CASSFGSSYEQYF.

The chain combines TRBV12-5 with TRBJ1-5, with D unclear. V dropped 0 bases and J dropped 4 bases, with 13 bases sitting between them. Germline CDR1 LGHNT, CDR2 FRNRAP. The CDR3 is 16 amino acids. The DNA of the CDR3 is TGTGCTAGTGGTTTGGTCGTCGGGCCGGTAAATCAGCCCCAGCATTTT. It is translated as CASGLVVGPVNQPQHF.

The gene calls are TRBV13 and TRBJ2-1, with D possibly being TRBD1 (5 bases). The CDR3 contains 14 residues. Looked up from germline, CDR1 is PRHDT and CDR2 is FYEKMQ (reference sequence). V lost 7 bases to trimming and J lost 8 bases, with 18 bases between them. The CDR3 is CASNPSTDTYEQFF. CDR3 nucleotide sequence: TGTGCCAGCAACCCCTCGACAGATACCTATGAGCAGTTCTTC.

This chain connects TRBV30 to TRBJ2-5; TRBD1 might be the D (7 bases). This CDR3 comprises 14 residues. Trimming pared 5 bases from V and 8 bases from J, leaving 21 bases between. The germline V gene has CDR1 GTSNPN and CDR2 SVGIG (reference sequence). The CDR3 nucleotides read TGTGCCTGGGCAGGGGGGACCGGCGGGCCAACCCAGTACTTC. Its protein product is CAWAGGTGGPTQYF. Filled out from reference TRBV30 and TRBJ2-5, the complete variable domain reads SQTIHQWPATLVQPVGSPLSLECTVEGTSNPNLYWYRQAAGRGLQLLFYSVGIGQISSEVPQNLSASRPQDRQFILSSKKLLLSDSGFYLCAWAGGTGGPTQYFGPGTRLLVL.

This clone was counted a few times. V gene TRBV7-3 combines with J gene TRBJ2-5; D is perhaps TRBD2 (5 bases). Germline V lookup: CDR1 SGHTA, CDR2 FQGTGA. With 2 bases removed from V and 5 bases from J, the gap between germline ends came to 9 bases. This CDR3 has 13 residues. The CDR3 here is CASSLEGFETQYF. CDR3 nucleotides: TGTGCCAGCAGCTTAGAGGGTTTTGAGACCCAGTACTTC. Together with reference TRBV7-3 and TRBJ2-5, the CDR3 gives the full variable domain: GAGVSQTPSNKVTEKGKYVELRCDPISGHTALYWYRQSLGQGPEFLIYFQGTGAADDSGLPNDRFFAVRPEGSVSTLKIQRTERGDSAVYLCASSLEGFETQYFGPGTRLLVL.

V and J are TRBV6-5 and TRBJ2-1, with D maybe TRBD2 (7 bases). The ends were cut back, 5 bases at V and 14 bases at J, with 13 bases in the middle. Germline CDR1 and CDR2: MNHEY and SVGAGI. This CDR3 is 11 amino acids long. DNA for the CDR3: TGTGCCAGCAGTGCCTTAGGGGGGGAGTTCTTC. It specifies CASSALGGEFF.

This chain links TRBV5-6 with TRBJ2-6; 10 bases align to TRBD1. Losses at the gene ends were 3 bases for V and 2 bases for J; bases not matched to a gene: 5. Germline V gene sequence: CDR1 SGHDT, CDR2 YYEEEE. CDR3 length: 17 amino acids. The CDR3 sequence: CASSSGTGEPGANVLTF. CDR3 coding DNA: TGTGCCAGCAGCTCCGGGACAGGGGAGCCTGGGGCCAACGTCCTGACTTTC.

This clone was observed a few times. This chain links TRBV4-1 with TRBJ2-5; D not certain. V dropped 0 bases and J dropped 4 bases, with 21 bases sitting between them. The CDR3 spans 18 residues. In germline, CDR1 is MGHRA, CDR2 YSYEKL. The CDR3: CASSQDWRQKNTPETQYF. In DNA, the CDR3 is TGCGCCAGCAGCCAAGATTGGCGGCAAAAAAACACCCCAGAGACCCAGTACTTC.